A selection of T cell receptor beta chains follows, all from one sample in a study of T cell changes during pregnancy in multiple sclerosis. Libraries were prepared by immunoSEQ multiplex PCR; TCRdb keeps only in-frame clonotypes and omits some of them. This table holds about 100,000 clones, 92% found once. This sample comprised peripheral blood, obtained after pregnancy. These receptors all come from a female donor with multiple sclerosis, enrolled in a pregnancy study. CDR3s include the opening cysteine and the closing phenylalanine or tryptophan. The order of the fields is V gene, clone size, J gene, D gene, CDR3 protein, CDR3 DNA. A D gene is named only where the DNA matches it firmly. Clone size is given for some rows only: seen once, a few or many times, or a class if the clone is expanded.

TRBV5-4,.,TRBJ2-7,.,CASSNPGSQGYEQYF,TGTGCCAGCAGCAACCCCGGGTCCCAAGGTTACGAGCAGTACTTC
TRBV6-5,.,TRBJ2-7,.,CASSYTGKGYEQYF,TGTGCCAGCAGTTATACAGGGAAAGGCTACGAGCAGTACTTC
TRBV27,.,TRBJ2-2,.,CASSTAGLGELFF,TGTGCCAGCAGTACCGCAGGGCTCGGGGAGCTGTTTTTT
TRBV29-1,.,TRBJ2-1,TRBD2,CSVRKLAGDSNEQFF,TGCAGCGTTAGGAAACTAGCGGGAGACAGTAATGAGCAGTTCTTC
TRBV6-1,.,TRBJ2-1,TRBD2,CASSSSGSSYNEQFF,TGTGCCAGCAGTTCTAGCGGTAGCTCCTACAATGAGCAGTTCTTC
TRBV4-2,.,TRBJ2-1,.,CASSQVQEPRNEQFF,TGTGCCAGCAGCCAAGTACAGGAACCAAGGAATGAGCAGTTCTTC
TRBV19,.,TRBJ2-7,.,CASSSLDRSSGYEQYF,TGTGCCAGTAGTTCGCTAGACAGGTCAAGCGGCTACGAGCAGTACTTC
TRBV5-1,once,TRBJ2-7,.,CASSMGRGYEQYF,TGCGCCAGCAGCATGGGACGGGGATACGAGCAGTACTTC
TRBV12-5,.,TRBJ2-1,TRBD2,CASGPGLSVNEQFF,TGTGCTAGTGGTCCGGGACTATCCGTCAATGAGCAGTTCTTC
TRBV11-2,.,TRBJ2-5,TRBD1,CASSLWGWQGEETQYF,TGTGCCAGCAGCTTATGGGGTTGGCAGGGGGAAGAGACCCAGTACTTC
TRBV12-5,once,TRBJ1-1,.,CASGLDGNTEAFF,TGTGCTAGTGGTTTGGACGGTAACACTGAAGCTTTCTTT
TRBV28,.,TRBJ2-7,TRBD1,CASSQNRGSYEQYF,TGTGCCAGCAGCCAAAACAGGGGCTCCTACGAGCAGTACTTC
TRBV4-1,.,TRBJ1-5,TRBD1,CASSQKAPGTGDQPQHF,TGCGCCAGCAGCCAAAAGGCCCCCGGGACAGGGGACCAGCCCCAGCATTTT
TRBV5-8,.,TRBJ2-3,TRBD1,CASGGGTGAPTDTQYF,TGTGCCAGCGGCGGCGGGACAGGGGCCCCCACAGATACGCAGTATTTT
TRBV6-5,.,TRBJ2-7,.,CASSPPGVYEQYF,TGTGCCAGCAGTCCCCCAGGGGTGTACGAGCAGTACTTC
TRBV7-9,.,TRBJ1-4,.,CASSLGRTAPNEKLFF,TGTGCCAGCAGCTTAGGCAGGACAGCGCCAAATGAAAAACTGTTTTTT
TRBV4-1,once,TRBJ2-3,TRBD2,CASSLGLAGVASTDTQYF,TGCGCCAGCAGCCTGGGACTAGCGGGGGTCGCTAGCACAGATACGCAGTATTTT
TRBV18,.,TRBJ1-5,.,CASSPGQVNQPQHF,TGTGCCAGCTCACCGGGCCAGGTGAATCAGCCCCAGCATTTT
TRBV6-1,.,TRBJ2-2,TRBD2,CASSVSGRGTGELFF,TGTGCCAGCAGTGTTAGCGGGAGGGGGACCGGGGAGCTGTTTTTT
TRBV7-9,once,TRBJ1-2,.,CASSHTQRANYGYTF,TGTGCCAGCAGCCATACACAGAGAGCTAACTATGGCTACACCTTC
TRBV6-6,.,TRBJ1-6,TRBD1,CASSPGQEFNSPLHF,TGTGCCAGCAGTCCGGGACAGGAGTTCAATTCACCCCTCCACTTT
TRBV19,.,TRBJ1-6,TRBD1,CASTRDRDNSPLHF,TGTGCCAGTACCAGGGACAGGGATAATTCACCCCTCCACTTT
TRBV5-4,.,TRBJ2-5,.,CASSLAGQIRGETQYF,TGTGCCAGCAGCTTGGCCGGACAGATTCGAGGAGAGACCCAGTACTTC
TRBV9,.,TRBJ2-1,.,CASSVVVGPDGSNEQFF,TGTGCCAGCAGCGTAGTGGTAGGCCCCGACGGGAGCAATGAGCAGTTCTTC
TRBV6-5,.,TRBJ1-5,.,CASSQQGNSNQPQHF,TGTGCCAGCAGTCAACAGGGTAATAGCAATCAGCCCCAGCATTTT
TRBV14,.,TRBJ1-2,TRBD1,CASSHSAGGRRGYTF,TGTGCCAGCAGCCATTCTGCAGGGGGCCGTAGGGGCTACACCTTC
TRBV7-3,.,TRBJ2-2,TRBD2,CASSLMTAGVTNTGELFF,TGTGCCAGCAGCTTAATGACAGCGGGAGTGACGAACACCGGGGAGCTGTTTTTT
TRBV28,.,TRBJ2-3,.,CASSRPADTQYF,TGTGCCAGCAGTCGCCCGGCAGATACGCAGTATTTT
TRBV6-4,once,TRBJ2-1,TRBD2,CASSDGTSGSHEQFF,TGTGCCAGCAGTGACGGGACTAGCGGGAGTCATGAGCAGTTCTTC
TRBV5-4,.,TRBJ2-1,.,CASSPYRHNEQFF,TGTGCCAGCAGCCCCTACCGCCACAATGAGCAGTTCTTC
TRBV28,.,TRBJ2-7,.,CASSSPRENVNSEQYF,TGTGCCAGCAGTTCGCCCCGGGAGAATGTGAACAGCGAGCAGTACTTC
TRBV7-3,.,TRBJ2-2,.,CASSKTTARNTGELFF,TGTGCCAGCAGCAAAACGACAGCCCGGAACACCGGGGAGCTGTTTTTT
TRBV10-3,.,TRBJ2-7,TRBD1,CAISRDRGSHEQYF,TGTGCCATCAGTAGGGACAGGGGATCCCACGAGCAGTACTTC
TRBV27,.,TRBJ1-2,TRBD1,CASSSTSGQLYGYTF,TGTGCCAGCAGTTCGACCTCGGGACAGCTCTATGGCTACACCTTC
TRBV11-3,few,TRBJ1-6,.,CASSLGTQLNSPLHF,TGTGCCAGCAGCTTAGGTACACAGCTAAATTCACCCCTCCACTTT
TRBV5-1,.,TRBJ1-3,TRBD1,CASSSDRGPSGNTIYF,TGCGCCAGCAGCTCGGACAGGGGGCCTTCTGGAAACACCATATATTTT
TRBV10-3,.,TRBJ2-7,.,CAISERGPDYEQYF,TGTGCCATCAGTGAGCGAGGGCCCGACTACGAGCAGTACTTC
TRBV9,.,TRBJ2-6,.,CASSARGSGANVLTF,TGTGCCAGCAGCGCCAGGGGATCTGGGGCCAACGTCCTGACTTTC